The T cell receptor beta chain under discussion was sequenced for a study of CD8+ T cells in alopecia areata (dated by TCRdb to 2017 to 2018). Study-wide context: Treated patients were enrolled in an open-label pilot trial of oral tofacitinib at 5 to 10 mg twice daily for moderate-to-severe alopecia areata. Patients stayed on tofacitinib for 6 to 18 months and then had 6 months of follow-up off drug so that delayed response and recurrence could be assessed. The SALT score, which quantifies the percentage of affected scalp surface area, was used to measure disease severity in treated patients. The study used high-throughput TCRbeta sequencing to examine T cell clonal expansion in alopecia areata, in both the C3H/HeJ mouse model and human patients. Human TCRbeta sequencing covered scalp tissue and sorted CD4+ and CD8+ peripheral blood T cells from patchy and totalis/universalis alopecia areata patients and healthy controls. Biopsies were taken from tofacitinib-treated patients at baseline and at 4 and 24 weeks of treatment, and a later scalp biopsy was taken in several of the tofacitinib-treated patients. Scalp clonality was compared among normal scalp (n=4), patchy alopecia areata scalp (n=8), and alopecia totalis/universalis scalp (n=8). The RNA source kit depended on sample type: the PAXgene miRNA kit for fixed scalp, the miRNeasy kit for PBMCs, and the RNeasy kit for mouse skin. TCRbeta CDR3 regions were amplified by immunoSEQ multiplex PCR using 35 Vbeta forward and 13 Jbeta reverse primers. The full study reports these points: Lesional scalp, especially in alopecia totalis/universalis, showed higher clonality and more expanded CD8+ clones than normal scalp, suggesting antigenic drive. Unlike mouse skin, which is dominated by gammadelta T cells, normal human skin has resident alphabeta T cells that are also sequenced, and this complicates analysis of the scalp TCR repertoire. Because the treated cohort was small and included a single nonresponder, larger studies are needed to assess links between baseline CD8+ expansion and response. During tofacitinib treatment, many expanded lesional clones remained in scalp and blood, and this persistence may partly explain relapse after treatment is stopped. Shared TCR sequences between patients were less evident than in mice, which may be partly attributable to HLA diversity in the patient population. With tofacitinib, both scalp clonality and the number of expanded CD8+ clones among the top 100 scalp clones went down significantly.

The junction shows trimming of 1 base on V and 7 bases on J, plus 5 bases between the germline ends. From the cysteine up to the phenylalanine, the CDR3 has a length of 12 residues. The sequence is cut down to CDR3 DNA, 36 bases in frame from base 1. The germline V gene supplies CDR1 SGHDN and CDR2 FVKESK. Library creation used the immunoSEQ multiplex PCR assay. RNA was extracted from all samples and reverse transcribed into cDNA, which served as template for TCR sequencing. SuperScript III was used for first-strand cDNA synthesis, primed with a 2:1 mix of oligo-dT and random hexamers. Amplification bias was assessed with a synthetic immune receptor repertoire, and residual bias was removed computationally. The study's own analysis went as follows. Raw reads were preprocessed to remove errors, and CDR3 was defined according to IMGT conventions as the region from the conserved cysteine to phenylalanine. Clonality was computed by normalizing Shannon entropy by log2 of the number of productive unique TCRs and subtracting the result from 1. Scalp TCRbeta sequences were cross-referenced with sorted blood CD4 and CD8 repertoires so that the CD4 or CD8 identity of scalp clones could be inferred. TCRdb holds this immuneACCESS table with in-frame rearrangements only. Some clones are missing; in checked studies, unresolved V genes explain under half, and the rest has no known cause. V and J calls plus clone size are reproduced from that table; the DNA served to infer D and trimming. The sample yields 75,000 to 100,000 clones; about two thirds were counted once. The ten top clones hold 17% of the sample.

A remark on this clone: The antigen this receptor binds is unknown. The input lacks base qualities; no much larger clone sits a single base away.

The treatment or condition label on this specimen signifies: oral pan-JAK inhibitor, 5-10 mg twice daily. Peripheral blood and lesional scalp punch biopsies were obtained from patients with alopecia areata. PBMCs were isolated by density centrifugation and stained for CD3, CD4 and CD8, and CD4+ and CD8+ T cells were sorted on a FACSAria. The sequence came from a human donor with alopecia areata. The sequence is built from TRBV14 and TRBJ1-5; the D gene remains uncertain. The material sequenced was CD8+ T cells sorted from blood, taken around week 42, from a patient treated with tofacitinib. The nucleotide sequence reads TGTGCCAGCAGCCAAGCGGGACAGCCCCAGCATTTT. It codes for CASSQAGQPQHF.